Presented here are 9 T cell receptor beta chains from one specimen sequenced in a study of shared clonotypes between healthy human individuals. Naive CD8 populations comprised CD45RO-negative cells positively selected for CCR7, excluding terminally differentiated effector memory CD45RA+ cells. The assay was immunoSEQ multiplex PCR, and TCRdb's table has in-frame clones only and misses some. Here the sample spans some 2 million clones, approximately 94% being singletons. Source material: naive CD8+ T cells sorted from blood. The source is a man aged 18 to 35 in good health.

The CDR3 region is CASSWSGGNGYTF. DNA for the CDR3: TGTGCCAGCAGCTGGAGTGGGGGAAATGGCTACACCTTC. The V call is TRBV5-4, the J call TRBJ1-2; TRBD1 is a possible D gene (5 bases). V was trimmed by 3 bases and J by 6 bases, leaving 12 bases between them. CDR1 and CDR2 (germline): SGHNT, YYREEE (reference sequence). The CDR3 loop spans 13 amino acids.

The chain is built from TRBV7-8 and TRBJ2-3; D is possibly TRBD2 (5 bases). The V end lost 2 bases, the J end lost 1 base, and 10 bases lay between the germline ends. CDR3 length equals 15 residues. The germline CDR1 and CDR2 sequences are SGHVS and FQNEAQ. CDR3 DNA sequence: TGTGCCAGCAGCTTATTCGAGGGCGGCACAGATACGCAGTATTTT. Translation gives CASSLFEGGTDTQYF.

The J gene is TRBJ1-2, the V gene TRBV4-1; D gene ambiguous. Trimming pared 0 bases from V and 2 bases from J, leaving 22 bases between. Germline CDR1 MGHRA, CDR2 YSYEKL. This CDR3 is built from 19 residues. CDR3 amino acids: CASSQDPGGGAATNYGYTF. In DNA form, the CDR3 reads TGCGCCAGCAGCCAAGACCCGGGTGGAGGAGCCGCTACAAACTATGGCTACACCTTC.

The genes are TRBV12-5 and TRBJ2-1; D remains unclear. The CDR3 runs 14 residues. V was pared by 1 base and J by 4 bases, with 8 bases between. Germline CDR1 and CDR2: LGHNT and FRNRAP. The CDR3, as DNA: TGTGCTAGTGGTTTGGGGGCATGGTACAATGAGCAGTTCTTC. It translates to CASGLGAWYNEQFF.

The chain recombines TRBV5-1 with TRBJ2-7, with D possibly being TRBD1 or TRBD2 (5 bases each). Per germline, CDR1 SGHRS and CDR2 YFSETQ. Trimming removed 4 bases at V and 7 bases at J, with 18 bases between. The CDR3 is 14 amino acids. The DNA for the CDR3 is TGCGCCAGCAGCCAGTGGGACGGGACGGAGGAGCAGTACTTC. Amino acids: CASSQWDGTEEQYF.

The chain combines TRBV29-1 with TRBJ1-4; D unclear. CDR3 length equals 13 residues. Germline CDR1 SQVTM, CDR2 ANQGSEA. The V end was cut by 3 bases, the J end by 5 bases, with 10 bases between. CDR3 in DNA: TGCAGCGTTGAGGGCGGGGAGAATGAAAAACTGTTTTTT. It codes for CSVEGGENEKLFF.

Written as DNA, the CDR3 is TGCAGTGCTAGAGAGGTGAATGAGCAGTTCTTC. It is translated as CSAREVNEQFF. The V gene is TRBV20-1, the J gene TRBJ2-1; D ambiguous. The V gene lost 0 bases and the J gene lost 7 bases, with 4 bases spanning the gap. This CDR3 spans 11 amino acids. Germline CDR1 reads DFQATT; CDR2 reads SNEGSKA (reference sequence).

CDR3 coding DNA: TGTGCCAGCAGTGAATGGAAGAACACTGAAGCTTTCTTT. Amino acid sequence: CASSEWKNTEAFF. The V and J genes are TRBV2 and TRBJ1-1; no clear D gene. This CDR3 spans 13 amino acids. V was trimmed by 2 bases and J by 1 base, leaving 5 bases between them. Germline V gene sequence: CDR1 SNHLY, CDR2 FYNNEI.

Note on this clone: Other DNA sequences of this sample code for an identical CDR3. This sequence joins TRBV5-1 and TRBJ2-7; TRBD1 matches 10 bases. The CDR3 has 15 residues. V dropped 4 bases and J dropped 1; count of bases not matched to a gene: 5. CDR1 SGHRS and CDR2 YFSETQ come from the germline V gene. The CDR3 DNA is TGCGCCAGCAGCCTGGGACAGGGGAGGTCCTACGAGCAGTACTTC. Protein: CASSLGQGRSYEQYF.